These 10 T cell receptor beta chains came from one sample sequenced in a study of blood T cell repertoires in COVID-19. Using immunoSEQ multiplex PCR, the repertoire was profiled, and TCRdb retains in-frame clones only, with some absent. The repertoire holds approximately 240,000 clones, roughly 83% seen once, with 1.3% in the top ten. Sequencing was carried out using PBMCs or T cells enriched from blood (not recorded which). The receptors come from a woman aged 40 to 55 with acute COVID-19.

CDR3 sequence reads: CASSQGPFKTRGANVLTF. The CDR3 DNA follows: TGTGCCAGCAGCCAAGGCCCATTTAAGACGAGGGGGGCCAACGTCCTGACTTTC. J is TRBJ2-6 and V is TRBV14; D not certain. The V end lost 1 base, the J end lost 4 bases, and 17 bases lay between the germline ends. CDR3 length equals 18 residues. Germline values: CDR1 SGHDN, CDR2 FVKESK.

In nucleotides, the CDR3 is TGTGCCAGCTCACCCATGAACACTGAAGCTTTCTTT. Amino acids: CASSPMNTEAFF. The chain has TRBV18 and TRBJ1-1; D is uncertain. Trimming cost V 3 bases and J 0 bases, with 2 bases left between them. CDR3 length: 12 residues. Looked up from germline, CDR1 is KGHSH and CDR2 is LQKENI. Supplemented by reference TRBV18 and TRBJ1-1, the full variable domain reads NAGVMQNPRHLVRRRGQEARLRCSPMKGHSHVYWYRQLPEEGLKFMVYLQKENIIDESGMPKERFSAEFPKEGPSILRIQQVVRGDSAAYFCASSPMNTEAFFGQGTRLTVV.

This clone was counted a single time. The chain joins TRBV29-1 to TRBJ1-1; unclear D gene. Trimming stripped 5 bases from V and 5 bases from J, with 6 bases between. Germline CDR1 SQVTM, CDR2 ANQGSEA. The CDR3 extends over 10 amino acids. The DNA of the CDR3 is TGCAGCGTTTCTAGTACTGAAGCTTTCTTT. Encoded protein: CSVSSTEAFF.

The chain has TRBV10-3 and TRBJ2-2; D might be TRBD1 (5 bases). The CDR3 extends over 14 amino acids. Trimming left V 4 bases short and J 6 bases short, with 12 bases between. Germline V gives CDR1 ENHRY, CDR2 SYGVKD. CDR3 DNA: TGTGCCATCAGTGCGGACAACACCCCCGGGGAGCTGTTTTTT. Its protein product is CAISADNTPGELFF.

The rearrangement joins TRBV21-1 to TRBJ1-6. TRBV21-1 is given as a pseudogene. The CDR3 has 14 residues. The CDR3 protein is CASSLSSGNSPLHF. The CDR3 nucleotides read TGTGCCAGCAGCCTTAGCTCCGGAAATTCACCCCTCCACTTT.

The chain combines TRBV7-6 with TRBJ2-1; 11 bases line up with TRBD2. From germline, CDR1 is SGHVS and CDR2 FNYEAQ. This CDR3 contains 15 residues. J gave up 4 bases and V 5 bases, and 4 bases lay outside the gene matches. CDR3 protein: CASSTGTSGYNEQFF. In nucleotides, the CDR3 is TGTGCCAGCAGCACCGGGACTAGCGGATACAATGAGCAGTTCTTC.

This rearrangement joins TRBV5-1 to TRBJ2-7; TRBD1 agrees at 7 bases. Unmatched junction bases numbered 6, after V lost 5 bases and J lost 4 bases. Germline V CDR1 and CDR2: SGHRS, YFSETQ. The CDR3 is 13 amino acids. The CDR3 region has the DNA TGCGCCAGCAGTGACAGGGTTCAGTACGAGCAGTACTTC. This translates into CASSDRVQYEQYF.

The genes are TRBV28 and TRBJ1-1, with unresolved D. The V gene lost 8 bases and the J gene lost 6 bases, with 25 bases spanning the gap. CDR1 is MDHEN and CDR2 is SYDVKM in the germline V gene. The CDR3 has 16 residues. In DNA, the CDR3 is TGTGCCAGCCCCCCCTGGGCGGGGTGGGGTCTTGCTGAAGCTTTCTTT. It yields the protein CASPPWAGWGLAEAFF. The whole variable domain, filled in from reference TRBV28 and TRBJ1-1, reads DVKVTQSSRYLVKRTGEKVFLECVQDMDHENMFWYRQDPGLGLRLIYFSYDVKMKEKGDIPEGYSVSREKKERFSLILESASTNQTSMYLCASPPWAGWGLAEAFFGQGTRLTVV.

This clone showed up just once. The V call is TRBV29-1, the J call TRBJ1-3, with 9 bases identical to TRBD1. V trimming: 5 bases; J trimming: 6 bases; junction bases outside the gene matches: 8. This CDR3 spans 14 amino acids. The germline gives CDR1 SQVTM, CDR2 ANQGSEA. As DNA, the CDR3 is TGCAGCGTTCTTGACAGGGGGTGGGAAAACACCATATATTTT. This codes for CSVLDRGWENTIYF.

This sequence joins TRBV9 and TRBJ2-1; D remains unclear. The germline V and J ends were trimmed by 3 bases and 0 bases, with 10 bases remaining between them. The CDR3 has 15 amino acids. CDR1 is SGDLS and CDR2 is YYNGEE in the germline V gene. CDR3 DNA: TGTGCCAGCAGCGCATCAACAAGCTCCTACAATGAGCAGTTCTTC. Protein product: CASSASTSSYNEQFF.